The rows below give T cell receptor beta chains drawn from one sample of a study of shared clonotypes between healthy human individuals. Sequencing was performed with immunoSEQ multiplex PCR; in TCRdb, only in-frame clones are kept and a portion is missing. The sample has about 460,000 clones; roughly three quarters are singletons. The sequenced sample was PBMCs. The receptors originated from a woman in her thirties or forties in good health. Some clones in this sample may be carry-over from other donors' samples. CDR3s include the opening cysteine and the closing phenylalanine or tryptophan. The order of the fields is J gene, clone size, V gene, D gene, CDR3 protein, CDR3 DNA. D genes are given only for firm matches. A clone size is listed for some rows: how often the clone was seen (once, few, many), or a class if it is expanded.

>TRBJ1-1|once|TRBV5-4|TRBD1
CASSTGGTGNTEAFF
TGTGCCAGCAGCACGGGAGGGACAGGGAACACTGAAGCTTTCTTT
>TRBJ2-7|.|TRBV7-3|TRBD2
CASSLRTSGYEQYF
TGTGCCAGCAGCCTTAGAACTAGCGGATACGAGCAGTACTTC
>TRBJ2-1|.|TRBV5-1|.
CASSLEGDLYNEQFF
TGCGCCAGCAGCTTGGAGGGCGACCTCTACAATGAGCAGTTCTTC
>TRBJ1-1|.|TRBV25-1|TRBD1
CASSPKPGQGEAFF
TGTGCCAGCAGCCCTAAACCGGGACAGGGTGAAGCTTTCTTT
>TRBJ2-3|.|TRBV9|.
CASSVVGGIGTDTQYF
TGTGCCAGCAGCGTAGTAGGTGGTATAGGGACAGATACGCAGTATTTT
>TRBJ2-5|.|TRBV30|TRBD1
CASDRGGETQYF
TGTGCCTCCGACAGGGGAGGAGAGACCCAGTACTTC
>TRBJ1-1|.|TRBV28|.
CASSPPRTENTEAFF
TGTGCCAGCAGTCCGCCTCGGACAGAGAACACTGAAGCTTTCTTT
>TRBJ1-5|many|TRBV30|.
CAWSGTIRGQPQHF
TGTGCCTGGAGCGGGACAATCCGGGGCCAGCCCCAGCATTTT
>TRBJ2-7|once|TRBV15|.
CATSREQASYEQYF
TGTGCCACCAGCAGAGAGCAGGCCTCCTACGAGCAGTACTTC
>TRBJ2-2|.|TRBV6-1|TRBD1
CASTPGTGETGELFF
TGTGCCAGCACCCCCGGGACAGGGGAGACCGGGGAGCTGTTTTTT
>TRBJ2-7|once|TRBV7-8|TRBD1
CASSAGQGIYEQYF
TGTGCCAGCAGCGCCGGACAGGGTATCTACGAGCAGTACTTC
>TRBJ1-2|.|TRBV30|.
CAWSVRVRDGYTF
TGTGCCTGGAGTGTCCGGGTGAGGGATGGCTACACCTTC
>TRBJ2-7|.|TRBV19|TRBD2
CASSIGTSGSDEQYF
TGTGCCAGTAGTATAGGGACTAGCGGGAGTGACGAGCAGTACTTC
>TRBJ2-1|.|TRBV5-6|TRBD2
CASSRRSGLAGMDEQFF
TGTGCCAGCAGCCGTCGTTCGGGACTAGCGGGAATGGATGAGCAGTTCTTC
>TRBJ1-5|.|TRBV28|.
CASSFVNRYSNQPQHF
TGTGCCAGCAGTTTCGTGAACAGGTATAGCAATCAGCCCCAGCATTTT
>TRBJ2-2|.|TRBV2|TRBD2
CASRPGTSGTGELFF
TGTGCCAGCAGACCCGGGACTAGCGGCACCGGGGAGCTGTTTTTT
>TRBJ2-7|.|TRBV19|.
CASSSNIAYEQYF
TGTGCCAGTAGTAGCAACATAGCCTACGAGCAGTACTTC
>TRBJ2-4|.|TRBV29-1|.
CSVERDVAKNIQYF
TGCAGCGTTGAAAGGGACGTAGCCAAAAACATTCAGTACTTC
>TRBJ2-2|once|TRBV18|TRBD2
CASSPNLAGAYKGELFF
TGTGCCAGCTCACCCAATCTAGCGGGAGCCTATAAAGGGGAGCTGTTTTTT
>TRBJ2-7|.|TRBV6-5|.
CASSYPPVYEQYF
TGTGCCAGCAGTTACCCCCCCGTCTACGAGCAGTACTTC
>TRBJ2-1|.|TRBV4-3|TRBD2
CASSQRLAAPYNEQFF
TGCGCCAGCAGCCAAAGACTAGCGGCGCCCTACAATGAGCAGTTCTTC
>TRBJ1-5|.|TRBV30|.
CAWSRGRLGSDSNQPQHF
TGTGCCTGGAGTCGGGGACGGCTAGGATCGGATAGCAATCAGCCCCAGCATTTT
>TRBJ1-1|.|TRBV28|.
CASSPTGETNTEAFF
TGTGCCAGCAGTCCCACGGGAGAAACGAACACTGAAGCTTTCTTT
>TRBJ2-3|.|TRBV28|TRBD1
CASSLDRSVTPIPDTQYF
TGTGCCAGCAGTCTGGACAGGTCGGTAACCCCGATTCCGGATACGCAGTATTTT
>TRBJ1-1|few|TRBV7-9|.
CASSLVAEGAFF
TGTGCCAGCAGCTTAGTGGCAGAGGGGGCTTTCTTT
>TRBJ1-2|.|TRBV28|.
CASSLDRNYGYTF
TGTGCCAGCAGTTTGGACCGAAACTATGGCTACACCTTC
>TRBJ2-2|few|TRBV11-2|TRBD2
CASSLVSGSNTGELFF
TGTGCCAGCAGCTTGGTTAGCGGGAGTAACACCGGGGAGCTGTTTTTT
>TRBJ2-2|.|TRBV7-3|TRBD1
CASSSLRGRDTGELFF
TGTGCCAGCAGCTCTCTCAGGGGGCGCGACACCGGGGAGCTGTTTTTT
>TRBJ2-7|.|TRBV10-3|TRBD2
CASKVGGGSYEQYF
TGTGCCAGCAAGGTCGGCGGCGGGAGCTACGAGCAGTACTTC
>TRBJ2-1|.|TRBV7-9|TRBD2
CASSADGLAGGPGRNEQFF
TGTGCCAGCAGCGCAGACGGTCTAGCGGGAGGGCCAGGCCGGAATGAGCAGTTCTTC
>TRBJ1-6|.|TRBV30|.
CAWSGGQDHSPLHF
TGTGCCTGGAGTGGAGGGCAGGACCATTCACCCCTCCACTTT
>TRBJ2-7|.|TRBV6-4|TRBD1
CASSDSAWDSSYEQYF
TGTGCCAGCAGTGACTCGGCATGGGACAGCTCCTACGAGCAGTACTTC
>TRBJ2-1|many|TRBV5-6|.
CASSRGASSYNEQFF
TGTGCCAGCAGCCGCGGGGCGAGCTCCTACAATGAGCAGTTCTTC
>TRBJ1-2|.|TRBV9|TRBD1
CASSTGGGYGYTF
TGTGCCAGCAGTACAGGGGGTGGATATGGCTACACCTTC
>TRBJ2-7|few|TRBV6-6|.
CASSSRGGESLEEQYF
TGTGCCAGCAGTTCCCGAGGGGGGGAATCCCTTGAGGAGCAGTACTTC
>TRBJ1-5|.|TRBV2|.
CASSGRPNQPQHF
TGTGCCAGCAGTGGACGACCCAATCAGCCCCAGCATTTT
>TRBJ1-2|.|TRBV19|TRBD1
CASSIGTGVYGYTF
TGTGCCAGTAGTATAGGGACAGGGGTCTATGGCTACACCTTC
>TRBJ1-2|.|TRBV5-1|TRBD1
CASSVTGVVDYGYTF
TGCGCCAGCAGCGTAACAGGGGTTGTAGACTATGGCTACACCTTC
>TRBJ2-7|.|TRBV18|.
CASSLGDTGTYEQYF
TGTGCCAGCTCACTAGGGGACACCGGAACCTACGAGCAGTACTTC
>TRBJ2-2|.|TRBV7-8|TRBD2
CASSTSGPNTGELFF
TGTGCCAGCAGCACTAGCGGGCCGAACACCGGGGAGCTGTTTTTT
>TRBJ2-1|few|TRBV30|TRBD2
CAWSGEAGGNYNEQFF
TGTGCCTGGAGTGGGGAAGCGGGAGGGAACTACAATGAGCAGTTCTTC
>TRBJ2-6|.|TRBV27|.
CASSFYGSGANVLTF
TGTGCCAGCAGTTTTTATGGGTCTGGGGCCAACGTCCTGACTTTC